What follows are 27 T cell receptor delta chains derived from one specimen sequenced in a study of Vδ1+ human thymocytes. Study observations and caveats: Highly polyclonal TRG and TRD repertoires with Gaussian CDR3 length distributions appeared in thymus.

Sequences come from RNA converted to cDNA by reverse transcription. CDR3 amplicons came from multiplex PCR with pooled V-gene forward and constant-region reverse primers. TCRdb fed the multiplex PCR reads into CATT to redo clone calling. The repertoire holds some 25,000 delta-chain clones, with 7.4% as singletons. These receptors' antigens are unknown. The sample consisted of Vdelta1+ gamma-delta thymocytes from the thymus. Documented subset: FACS-sorted CD3+ TCRalphabeta- TCRVdelta1+ TCRVdelta2- thymocytes. The receptor source for this set is a girl less than two years old who had congenital heart surgery.

This rearrangement joins TRDV1 to TRDJ1, with TRDD3 identical over 7 bases. Germline V gene lookup returns CDR1 TSWWSYY and CDR2 QGS. The CDR3 is made up of 22 amino acids. V gave up 1 base and J gave up 0 bases; unmatched junction bases: 23. The CDR3 is CALGERSNKVLGWRMYTDKLIF. CDR3 sequence (DNA): TGTGCTCTTGGGGAACGCTCTAATAAGGTACTGGGGTGGAGAATGTACACCGATAAACTCATCTTT.

This clone was found a few times. V gene TRDV1 combines with J gene TRDJ1, with D tentatively TRDD3 (6 bases). Germline values: CDR1 TSWWSYY, CDR2 QGS. Trimming stripped 2 bases from V and 5 bases from J, with 15 bases between. CDR3 length equals 15 residues. CDR3 bases: TGTGCTCTTGGGGAAGGGGATTCCCGCGCAGATAAACTCATCTTT. Translated: CALGEGDSRADKLIF.

J is TRDJ1 and V is TRDV1; 8 bases map to TRDD3. No J segment appears in TCRdb, so it was assigned here by matching the sequence to germline. From germline, CDR1 is TSWWSYY and CDR2 QGS. The trim removed 2 bases at V and 0 bases at J, leaving 11 bases unmatched. The CDR3 loop spans 18 amino acids. CDR3 loop: CALGEFVLGAGYTDKLIF. DNA of the CDR3: TGTGCTCTTGGGGAATTTGTACTGGGGGCCGGATACACCGATAAACTCATCTTT.

The chain employs TRDV1 and TRDJ1; the match to TRDD3 covers 10 bases. In the absence of a J gene in TCRdb, the DNA was matched to germline to assign it here. Germline trimming cut 4 bases from V and 2 bases from J; bases unmatched to any gene: 19. CDR3 size: 20 residues. Germline V gene lookup returns CDR1 TSWWSYY and CDR2 QGS. CDR3 bases: TGTGCTCTTGGGGTCGTATCGTGGTGCTGGGGGATAGGCGGGACCGATAAACTCATCTTT. This sequence encodes CALGVVSWCWGIGGTDKLIF.

This clone came up a few times. This chain uses TRDV1 with TRDJ1; TRDD3 matches 12 bases. Looked up from germline, CDR1 is TSWWSYY and CDR2 is QGS. V gave up 1 base and J gave up 0 bases; unmatched junction bases: 15. This CDR3 has 21 residues. The CDR3 reads CALGERFPYGLGDTYTDKLIF. CDR3 in DNA: TGTGCTCTTGGGGAACGGTTCCCCTACGGGCTGGGGGATACGTACACCGATAAACTCATCTTT.

This clone was seen only a few times. The V gene is TRDV1, the J gene TRDJ1; 9 nucleotides agree with TRDD3. The germline V gene encodes CDR1 TSWWSYY and CDR2 QGS. The CDR3 extends over 20 amino acids. Unmatched junction bases numbered 19, after V lost 3 bases and J lost 2 bases. Written as DNA, the CDR3 is TGTGCTCTTGGGGACCCAGGCCTCTCGCACTGGGGATACGAAACCGATAAACTCATCTTT. Translating gives CALGDPGLSHWGYETDKLIF.

V and J are TRDV1 and TRDJ1; 8 bases match TRDD3. V dropped 3 bases and J dropped 1; count of bases not matched to a gene: 7. Germline V lookup: CDR1 TSWWSYY, CDR2 QGS. The CDR3 spans 16 residues. This chain's CDR3 is CALGDPDWGGTDKLIF. The CDR3 coding sequence is TGTGCTCTTGGGGACCCGGACTGGGGGGGCACCGATAAACTCATCTTT.

This clone is labeled as medium-sized. This rearrangement joins TRDV2 to TRDJ1, with 11 bases that match TRDD3. The CDR3 covers 23 residues. V lost 0 bases and J lost 3; bases outside the gene matches: 26. The germline gives CDR1 GEAIGNYY, CDR2 EKD. CDR3 bases: TGTGCCTGTGACACCCCGCGAGAAGTAACTGGGGGATATTTCGGTTGCATCGCCGATAAACTCATCTTT. Protein: CACDTPREVTGGYFGCIADKLIF.

This clone was observed a handful of times. The V gene is TRDV1, the J gene TRDJ1; no firm D call. Germline assignment: CDR1 TSWWSYY and CDR2 QGS. This CDR3 contains 21 residues. Trimming removed 2 bases from V and 0 bases from J, with 28 bases in between. The CDR3 region has the DNA TGTGCTCTTGGGGAATCGTCTCCCAGGGTTGGGCGCTTGACGTACACCGATAAACTCATCTTT. Protein product: CALGESSPRVGRLTYTDKLIF.

Regarding this clone: Relative to the germline gene, one junction end is altered; a read error may explain this. Other DNA sequences within the sample encode an identical CDR3. This chain joins TRDV1 and TRDJ1; D tentatively reads TRDD2 or TRDD3 (5 bases each). This CDR3 region has 23 residues. The germline V gene encodes CDR1 TSWWSYY and CDR2 QGS. In DNA form, the CDR3 reads TGCGCTCTTGGGGAACGAAGGGCCTCACCTCCTAGCCTACTCTGGGTGTACACCGATAAACTCATCTTT. Its protein is CALGERRASPPSLLWVYTDKLIF.

With regard to this clone: At one end the junction does not follow the germline gene, possibly because of a read error. The chain joins TRDV1 to TRDJ1; TRDD3 matches at 10 bases. Looked up from germline, CDR1 is TSWWSYY and CDR2 is QGS. This CDR3 has 22 residues. The chain's CDR3 is CALGVSAYWGMDSVLYTDKLIF. Here the CDR3 DNA reads TGTGCTCTCGGGGTTTCCGCCTACTGGGGGATGGACTCGGTTCTTTACACCGATAAACTCATCTTT.

The J gene is TRDJ1, the V gene TRDV1; the match to TRDD3 covers 9 bases. This CDR3 comprises 22 residues. Germline V gives CDR1 TSWWSYY, CDR2 QGS. Trimming took 3 bases from V and 0 from J; bases not matched to a gene: 23. The CDR3 DNA follows: TGTGCTCTTGGGGAGAATCGTTCCGTCTGGGGGATCGAAGGGGAAGACACCGATAAACTCATCTTT. This encodes CALGENRSVWGIEGEDTDKLIF.

The gene calls are TRDV1 and TRDJ1; 8 bases fit TRDD3. V was pared by 5 bases and J by 0 bases, with 23 bases of the junction left unmatched. There are 21 residues in the CDR3. Germline V lookup: CDR1 TSWWSYY, CDR2 QGS. The CDR3 sequence: CALGSLLGGLLGAPYTDKLIF. The CDR3 DNA sequence: TGTGCTCTTGGGAGCCTCCTAGGGGGTTTACTGGGGGCCCCGTACACCGATAAACTCATCTTT.

This clone was recorded a few times. This sequence joins TRDV1 and TRDJ1, with unresolved D. V gave up 0 bases and J gave up 2 bases, with 22 bases separating them. The CDR3 totals 19 residues. Germline V gene data show CDR1 as TSWWSYY and CDR2 as QGS. CDR3 sequence reads: CALGELGRAQYTITDKLIF. DNA of the CDR3: TGTGCTCTTGGGGAACTGGGACGCGCTCAATACACCATTACCGATAAACTCATCTTT.

This clone came up a few times. V and J are TRDV1 and TRDJ1, with 8 bases matching TRDD3. From germline, CDR1 is TSWWSYY and CDR2 QGS. This CDR3 has 17 residues. The J segment lost 4 bases and the V segment lost 0 bases, leaving 10 bases of the junction unmatched. In DNA form, the CDR3 reads TGTGCTCTTGGGGAACTCCCAACTGGGGATACATTCGATAAACTCATCTTT. It yields the protein CALGELPTGDTFDKLIF.

This clone was picked up a small number of times. This rearrangement joins TRDV1 to TRDJ1, with TRDD3 matching 9 bases. Germline V gene sequence: CDR1 TSWWSYY, CDR2 QGS. The ends lost 2 bases at V and 10 bases at J; junction bases unmatched: 29. The length of the CDR3 is 21 residues. As DNA, the CDR3 is TGTGCTCTTGGGGAAAATCTATTCCTACGTGAACTGGGGGACCCACGAAACCGACTCATCTTT. Translated: CALGENLFLRELGDPRNRLIF.

The chain couples TRDV2 to TRDJ3; 8 bases fit TRDD3. CDR3 length equals 21 residues. Germline assignment: CDR1 GEAIGNYY and CDR2 EKD. J gave up 0 bases and V 0 bases, and 12 bases lay outside the gene matches. CDR3 residues: CACDTRVLGAASSWDTRQMFF. The CDR3 nucleotides are TGTGCCTGTGACACCCGCGTACTGGGGGCCGCGAGCTCCTGGGACACCCGACAGATGTTTTTC.

This clone was counted between two and nine times. V is TRDV1 and J is TRDJ1; 8 bases agree with TRDD3. The CDR3 sequence is 19 residues long. J gave up 0 bases and V 0 bases, and 12 bases lay outside the gene matches. CDR1 is TSWWSYY and CDR2 is QGS in the germline V gene. The CDR3 here is CALGELLGDPDMYTDKLIF. CDR3 DNA sequence: TGTGCTCTTGGGGAACTTCTGGGGGACCCAGATATGTACACCGATAAACTCATCTTT.

This clone was detected only a few times. J is TRDJ1 and V is TRDV1; 10 nucleotides agree with TRDD3. The CDR3 length is 18 residues. J lost 3 bases, V lost 4 bases, and 14 bases had no gene match. From germline, CDR1 is TSWWSYY and CDR2 QGS. The DNA for the CDR3 is TGTGCTCTTGGGGCCGCTGCACTGGGGGATCCGGAGGCCGATAAACTCATCTTT. It yields the protein CALGAAALGDPEADKLIF.

This clone appeared a few times. The rearrangement joins TRDV1 to TRDJ1, with D unresolved. Germline V lookup: CDR1 TSWWSYY, CDR2 QGS. Trimming took off 0 bases at V and 10 bases at J, with 15 bases between the two ends. The CDR3 is 14 residues long. The CDR3 DNA reads TGTGCTCTTGGGGAACTGGGCCGAGGTGGGCGACTCATCTTT. It yields the protein CALGELGRGGRLIF.

This clone was recorded a few times. V usage is TRDV1 and J usage is TRDJ1, with 12 bases lining up with TRDD3. There are 18 residues in the CDR3. Germline CDR1 reads TSWWSYY; CDR2 reads QGS. The ends lost 3 bases at V and 0 bases at J; junction bases unmatched: 8. CDR3 loop: CALGEVLGDTPYTDKLIF. DNA for the CDR3: TGTGCTCTTGGGGAGGTACTGGGGGATACCCCATACACCGATAAACTCATCTTT.

This clone was picked up a small number of times. The chain employs TRDV1 and TRDJ1, with D possibly being TRDD3 (5 bases). This CDR3 has 16 amino acids. Germline V gene data show CDR1 as TSWWSYY and CDR2 as QGS. With 1 base removed from V and 0 bases from J, the gap between germline ends came to 12 bases. The CDR3 here is CALGEPRGAYTDKLIF. CDR3 nucleotide sequence: TGTGCTCTTGGGGAACCCCGGGGGGCCTACACCGATAAACTCATCTTT.

The rearrangement links TRDV1 to TRDJ1, with D perhaps TRDD3 (7 bases). This CDR3 comprises 19 residues. CDR1 is TSWWSYY, CDR2 QGS, per germline. Trimming left V 0 bases short and J 0 bases short, with 20 bases between. The CDR3 coding sequence is TGTGCTCTTGGGGAACTGAGCCTACTTCCTGGGGGTTACACCGATAAACTCATCTTT. Its translation is CALGELSLLPGGYTDKLIF.

This clone was detected a few times. This rearrangement joins TRDV1 to TRDJ1; 10 bases fit TRDD3. V shed 2 bases, J shed 0 bases, and the junction held 12 bases outside the gene matches. The CDR3 runs to 19 residues. Germline V gene sequence: CDR1 TSWWSYY, CDR2 QGS. CDR3 region: CALGEMYSTGGSNTDKLIF. The CDR3 nucleotides are TGTGCTCTTGGGGAAATGTACAGTACTGGGGGATCCAACACCGATAAACTCATCTTT.

V usage is TRDV1 and J usage is TRDJ1; TRDD3 agrees at 7 bases. This CDR3 is built from 19 residues. Germline loops: CDR1 TSWWSYY, CDR2 QGS. V shed 0 bases and J 0 bases; nucleotides not matched to a gene: 13. The CDR3 nucleotides read TGTGCTCTTGGGGAACTACCTACGGGGGGATCTGGATACACCGATAAACTCATCTTT. The encoded protein is CALGELPTGGSGYTDKLIF.

This clone has a handful of counts. The V gene is TRDV1, the J gene TRDJ1; a weak D match, TRDD2 (6 bases). Germline V lookup: CDR1 TSWWSYY, CDR2 QGS. This CDR3 region has 18 residues. Trimming shortened V by 4 bases and J by 1 base, and 22 bases separated the two germline ends. CDR3 sequence: CALGGGSFLPNLTDKLIF. The CDR3 nucleotides read TGTGCTCTTGGGGGGGGCAGCTTCCTCCCTAACCTCACCGATAAACTCATCTTT.

This clone showed up just a few times. The chain employs TRDV1 and TRDJ1; D is perhaps TRDD3 (7 bases). The CDR3 is made up of 21 amino acids. The germline CDR1 and CDR2 sequences are TSWWSYY and QGS. V was pared by 1 base and J by 0 bases, with 27 bases between. CDR3 residues: CALGEPRRSYNVLGYTDKLIF. The CDR3 bases are TGTGCTCTTGGGGAACCTAGACGGTCCTACAACGTACTGGGGTACACCGATAAACTCATCTTT.